Presented here are 15 T cell receptor beta chains from one specimen sequenced in a study of blood T cell repertoires in COVID-19. Sequencing was performed with immunoSEQ multiplex PCR; in TCRdb, only in-frame clones are kept and a portion is missing. The sample contains tens of thousands of clones, approximately 90% of which appear only once. The sequencing sample was made of peripheral blood. These receptors were taken from a woman aged 40 to 49 with active COVID-19.

The V call is TRBV11-2, the J call TRBJ2-5; D remains ambiguous. CDR1 and CDR2 (germline): SGHAT, FQNNGV. This CDR3 has 13 amino acids. V lost 1 base to trimming and J lost 5 bases, with 8 bases between them. CDR3 residues: CASSLVWLETQYF. The CDR3 DNA reads as TGTGCCAGCAGCTTAGTATGGCTTGAGACCCAGTACTTC.

The CDR3, as DNA: TGTGCCAGCAGCCCCAAGGGACAGACCCCCTCTGGGGCCAACGTCCTGACTTTC. Translated: CASSPKGQTPSGANVLTF. The chain couples TRBV3-1 (or the pseudogene TRBV3-2) to TRBJ2-6; 7 bases match TRBD1. After removal of 4 bases from V and 0 bases from J, the junction contained 9 bases not matched to a gene. The CDR3 is made up of 18 amino acids. Germline V CDR1 and CDR2: LGHDT, YNNKEL (reference sequence).

The chain joins TRBV7-9 to TRBJ2-7, with TRBD2 identical over 10 bases. V was pared by 5 bases and J by 4 bases, with 5 bases of the junction left unmatched. This CDR3 is built from 14 residues. CDR1 and CDR2 from the germline V gene are SEHNR and FQNEAQ (reference sequence). The CDR3 protein is CASSLASGGYEQYF. The CDR3 DNA sequence: TGTGCCAGCAGCCTCGCTAGCGGGGGATACGAGCAGTACTTC. The variable domain in full, completed from reference TRBV7-9 and TRBJ2-7, reads DTGVSQNPRHKITKRGQNVTFRCDPISEHNRLYWYRQTLGQGPEFLTYFQNEAQLEKSRLLSDRFSAERPKGSFSTLEIQRTEQGDSAMYLCASSLASGGYEQYFGPGTRLTVT.

This rearrangement joins TRBV5-1 to TRBJ1-3, with a weak D call TRBD1 (6 bases). The V and J ends lost 4 bases and 4 bases respectively, with 21 bases between them. The V gene's germline CDR1 is SGHRS and CDR2 YFSETQ. There are 17 residues in the CDR3. CDR3 sequence: CASSNQPGQRGGNTIYF. CDR3 coding DNA: TGCGCCAGCAGCAATCAACCGGGACAACGGGGCGGAAACACCATATATTTT.

V gene TRBV29-1 combines with J gene TRBJ2-5; maybe TRBD2 (5 bases). The V end was cut by 7 bases, the J end by 4 bases, with 10 bases between. CDR1 is SQVTM and CDR2 is ANQGSEA in the germline V gene. The CDR3 loop spans 11 amino acids. The CDR3 nucleotides are TGCAGCGGAGGGAATCGAGAGACCCAGTACTTC. This sequence encodes CSGGNRETQYF. The full variable domain, its missing parts supplied by reference TRBV29-1 and TRBJ2-5, is SAVISQKPSRDICQRGTSLTIQCQVDSQVTMMFWYRQQPGQSLTLIATANQGSEATYESGFVIDKFPISRPNLTFSTLTVSNMSPEDSSIYLCSGGNRETQYFGPGTRLLVL.

This clone appeared a single time. CDR3 sequence (DNA): TGTGCCAGCAAGAATAACAGGGGATACACAGATACGCAGTATTTT. Translated: CASKNNRGYTDTQYF. The chain joins TRBV3-1 (or the pseudogene TRBV3-2) to TRBJ2-3, with 7 positions matching TRBD1. Germline trimming cut 7 bases from V and 2 bases from J; bases unmatched to any gene: 9. The CDR3 has 15 residues. Germline CDR1 and CDR2: LGHDT and YNNKEL (reference sequence).

The V and J genes are TRBV5-6 and TRBJ2-1; D remains unclear. Germline CDR1 and CDR2: SGHDT and YYEEEE. V lost 3 bases and J 3 bases, leaving 7 bases between the germline ends. The CDR3 is 13 amino acids. The CDR3, as DNA: TGTGCCAGCAGCTGGCCTGACTACAATGAGCAGTTCTTC. As protein: CASSWPDYNEQFF.

V gene TRBV6-5 combines with J gene TRBJ2-7, with TRBD2 identical over 8 bases. CDR3 length equals 15 residues. Germline CDR1 reads MNHEY; CDR2 reads SVGAGI. V was clipped by 2 bases and J by 5 bases; unmatched bases: 8. CDR3 amino acids: CASSYIQRGTNEQYF. As DNA, the CDR3 is TGTGCCAGCAGTTACATCCAGCGGGGGACCAACGAGCAGTACTTC.

This clone occurred once. The genes are TRBV9 and TRBJ1-2; TRBD1 matches at 8 bases. Trimming took 4 bases from V and 7 from J; bases not matched to a gene: 12. The germline gives CDR1 SGDLS, CDR2 YYNGEE. This CDR3 is built from 15 residues. CDR3 DNA sequence: TGTGCCAGCAGCTTCCGGGACAGGCCCTCCTTTGGCTACACCTTC. This encodes CASSFRDRPSFGYTF.

The J gene is TRBJ2-1, the V gene TRBV19; TRBD2 matches at 11 bases. Germline V gene lookup returns CDR1 LNHDA and CDR2 SQIVND (reference sequence). The CDR3 runs to 18 residues. V was pared by 3 bases and J by 4 bases, with 11 bases of the junction left unmatched. CDR3: CASSIRGSGGAGYNEQFF. In DNA, the CDR3 is TGTGCCAGTAGTATTCGCGGTAGCGGGGGGGCGGGTTACAATGAGCAGTTCTTC. The whole variable domain, filled in from reference TRBV19 and TRBJ2-1, reads DGGITQSPKYLFRKEGQNVTLSCEQNLNHDAMYWYRQDPGQGLRLIYYSQIVNDFQKGDIAEGYSVSREKKESFPLTVTSAQKNPTAFYLCASSIRGSGGAGYNEQFFGPGTRLTVL.

The chain recombines TRBV5-1 with TRBJ1-2; 8 bases match TRBD1. The CDR3 covers 14 residues. Germline loops: CDR1 SGHRS, CDR2 YFSETQ. The V segment lost 0 bases and the J segment 8 bases; nucleotides outside the gene matches: 6. CDR3: CASSLAGAGGGYTF. In DNA form, the CDR3 reads TGCGCCAGCAGCTTGGCCGGGGCAGGGGGCGGCTACACCTTC.

The chain carries TRBV18 and TRBJ2-3; the D gene is possibly TRBD1 (5 bases). CDR3 length equals 14 residues. V shed 0 bases and J shed 5 bases, with 9 bases lying between them. CDR1 is KGHSH, CDR2 LQKENI, per germline. Written as DNA, the CDR3 is TGTGCCAGCTCACCACCGTCTAGGGGAGATACGCAGTATTTT. Residues: CASSPPSRGDTQYF.

The J gene is TRBJ2-5, the V gene TRBV7-2; 7 bases map to TRBD2. The ends lost 5 bases at V and 2 bases at J; junction bases unmatched: 8. The germline V gene has CDR1 SGHTA and CDR2 FQGNSA. The CDR3 consists of 15 residues. This CDR3 reads CASSLSGVGQETQYF. CDR3 in DNA: TGTGCCAGCAGCCTGAGCGGGGTTGGGCAAGAGACCCAGTACTTC.

The J gene is TRBJ2-5, the V gene TRBV3-1 (or the pseudogene TRBV3-2); TRBD1 is a possible D gene (6 bases). The CDR3 runs to 12 residues. Germline CDR1 LGHDT, CDR2 YNNKEL (reference sequence). Trimming shortened V by 4 bases and J by 6 bases, and 9 bases separated the two germline ends. The CDR3 loop is CASSPGAKTQYF. The DNA of the CDR3 is TGTGCCAGCAGCCCAGGGGCGAAGACCCAGTACTTC.

The chain combines TRBV29-1 with TRBJ2-7; TRBD1 matches 7 bases. This CDR3 comprises 15 residues. J was trimmed by 3 bases and V by 6 bases; bases with no gene match: 14. Germline V gene lookup returns CDR1 SQVTM and CDR2 ANQGSEA. In nucleotides, the CDR3 is TGCAGCGTCCGGGGAGAACCGGGACAGTACTACGAGCAGTACTTC. It codes for CSVRGEPGQYYEQYF.